A single sample is the source of the 15 T cell receptor beta chains below, sequenced in a study of blood T cell repertoires in COVID-19. The method was immunoSEQ multiplex PCR; TCRdb's version includes in-frame clones alone and lacks a portion of them. The data show some 150,000 clones, with 75% to 90% seen just once and 0.45% to 0.6% held by the top ten. The specimen sequenced was peripheral blood. Receptors were obtained from a man in his 60s with acute or convalescent COVID-19.

This clone was detected a few times. The chain combines TRBV7-8 with TRBJ1-1, with D possibly TRBD1 on 6 matching bases. This CDR3 contains 14 residues. Trimming removed 4 bases from V and 4 bases from J, with 13 bases in between. Germline V gene lookup returns CDR1 SGHVS and CDR2 FQNEAQ. In DNA, the CDR3 is TGTGCCAGCAGCTCCCGCCGGGGGGCCACTGAAGCTTTCTTT. Its translation is CASSSRRGATEAFF.

This clone was observed a single time. This chain links TRBV7-2 with TRBJ1-5, with D perhaps matching TRBD1 (6 bases). V was pared by 5 bases and J by 7 bases, with 12 bases between. This CDR3 contains 13 residues. Germline-derived CDR1 and CDR2 are SGHTA and FQGNSA. The CDR3 region has the DNA TGTGCCAGCAGCGTAGTACAGGGACAGCCCCAGCATTTT. As protein: CASSVVQGQPQHF.

The chain recombines TRBV6-6 with TRBJ1-5; 9 bases map to TRBD1. Losses at the gene ends were 2 bases for V and 7 bases for J; bases not matched to a gene: 3. This CDR3 has 14 amino acids. From germline, CDR1 is MNHNY and CDR2 SVGAGI (reference sequence). CDR3 bases: TGTGCCAGCAGTTACGGGGACAGGGCCCAGCCCCAGCATTTT. This translates into CASSYGDRAQPQHF.

The V call is TRBV5-4, the J call TRBJ2-1; D is uncertain. The CDR3 loop spans 16 amino acids. V was cut by 8 bases and J by 8 bases, with 26 bases left in between. CDR1 SGHNT and CDR2 YYREEE come from the germline V gene (reference sequence). The CDR3 loop is CARLLEEFPFWDEQFF. In DNA form, the CDR3 reads TGTGCCAGACTATTGGAAGAGTTCCCCTTTTGGGATGAGCAGTTCTTC.

V is TRBV10-3 and J is TRBJ2-5, with 7 nucleotides matching TRBD1. Germline CDR1 and CDR2: ENHRY and SYGVKD. CDR3 length equals 11 residues. The V and J ends lost 10 bases and 4 bases, in that order; junction bases with no gene match: 3. The DNA for the CDR3 is TGTGCCACCTCAGGGGGAGAGACCCAGTACTTC. It translates to CATSGGETQYF.

This rearrangement joins TRBV6-5 to TRBJ2-3; possibly TRBD2 for D (5 bases). The V gene lost 6 bases and the J gene lost 2 bases, with 9 bases spanning the gap. The germline V gene encodes CDR1 MNHEY and CDR2 SVGAGI. The CDR3 has 13 residues. CDR3 in DNA: TGTGCCAGCAGCCCCGGGATCACAGATACGCAGTATTTT. As protein: CASSPGITDTQYF.

The rearrangement links TRBV28 to TRBJ1-4; 8 bases map to TRBD1. Germline CDR1 MDHEN, CDR2 SYDVKM. With V trimmed by 5 bases and J by 5 bases, 4 bases remained unmatched. The CDR3 length is 14 residues. The CDR3 reads CASSSPGGNEKLFF. The DNA for the CDR3 is TGTGCCAGCAGTAGTCCAGGGGGCAATGAAAAACTGTTTTTT.

This chain links TRBV6-5 with TRBJ2-5, with 7 bases fitting TRBD2. Germline V gene data show CDR1 as MNHEY and CDR2 as SVGAGI. The V gene end was trimmed by 2 bases and the J gene end by 4 bases; junction bases not matched to a gene: 7. CDR3 size: 15 residues. CDR3 in DNA: TGTGCCAGCAGTTACGGAGGAACGGGGGGAGAGACCCAGTACTTC. It encodes CASSYGGTGGETQYF.

This rearrangement joins TRBV10-3 to TRBJ2-2; D possibly corresponds to TRBD2 (6 bases). The CDR3 extends over 15 amino acids. Trimming took off 8 bases at V and 4 bases at J, with 17 bases between the two ends. Germline lookup yields CDR1 ENHRY and CDR2 SYGVKD. CDR3 residues: CAIDRGGGITGELFF. For the CDR3, the DNA is TGTGCCATCGATCGGGGAGGAGGGATCACCGGGGAGCTGTTTTTT.

The chain links TRBV20-1 to TRBJ1-3; D gene uncertain. This CDR3 is built from 14 residues. The V end was cut by 3 bases, the J end by 0 bases, with 9 bases between. The germline CDR1 and CDR2 sequences are DFQATT and SNEGSKA (reference sequence). CDR3 loop: CSASTGSSGNTIYF. In DNA form, the CDR3 reads TGCAGTGCTAGTACCGGGAGCTCTGGAAACACCATATATTTT.

This chain connects TRBV5-6 to TRBJ1-5; tentatively, D is TRBD1 (5 bases). The CDR3 totals 12 residues. V lost 4 bases and J lost 11, with 13 bases in between. Germline CDR1 SGHDT, CDR2 YYEEEE. Written as DNA, the CDR3 is TGTGCCAGCAGCCTTGCTAGGGGCTCCCAGCATTTT. This encodes CASSLARGSQHF.

For the CDR3, the DNA is TGCGCCAGCAGCCCCCAGGAGGGGGCGAACATTCAGTACTTC. It yields the protein CASSPQEGANIQYF. The chain has TRBV5-1 and TRBJ2-4, with a possible D match to TRBD1 (7 bases). Germline V gene lookup returns CDR1 SGHRS and CDR2 YFSETQ. The germline V and J ends were trimmed by 4 bases and 7 bases, with 15 bases remaining between them. The length of the CDR3 is 14 residues.

This chain links TRBV5-1 with TRBJ2-7; 7 nucleotides match TRBD1. CDR1 SGHRS and CDR2 YFSETQ come from the germline V gene. The CDR3 loop spans 16 amino acids. V trimming: 1 base; J trimming: 1 base; junction bases outside the gene matches: 8. The CDR3 DNA reads as TGCGCCAGCAGCTTGAGGACAGGCGCGGTTTCCTACGAGCAGTACTTC. As protein: CASSLRTGAVSYEQYF.

The chain couples TRBV4-1 to TRBJ2-7, with D tentatively TRBD1 (5 bases). Trimming cost V 0 bases and J 6 bases, with 9 bases left between them. This CDR3 region has 13 residues. The germline V gene encodes CDR1 MGHRA and CDR2 YSYEKL. The chain's CDR3 is CASSQESGSEQYF. In DNA form, the CDR3 reads TGCGCCAGCAGCCAAGAATCAGGGTCCGAGCAGTACTTC.

V usage is TRBV10-3 and J usage is TRBJ1-1; D perhaps matches TRBD1 (5 bases). Germline assignment: CDR1 ENHRY and CDR2 SYGVKD. Trimming stripped 7 bases from V and 0 bases from J, with 12 bases between. The CDR3 sequence is 14 residues long. The CDR3 here is CAIKGQGMNTEAFF. The CDR3 DNA reads TGTGCCATCAAAGGGCAGGGTATGAACACTGAAGCTTTCTTT.